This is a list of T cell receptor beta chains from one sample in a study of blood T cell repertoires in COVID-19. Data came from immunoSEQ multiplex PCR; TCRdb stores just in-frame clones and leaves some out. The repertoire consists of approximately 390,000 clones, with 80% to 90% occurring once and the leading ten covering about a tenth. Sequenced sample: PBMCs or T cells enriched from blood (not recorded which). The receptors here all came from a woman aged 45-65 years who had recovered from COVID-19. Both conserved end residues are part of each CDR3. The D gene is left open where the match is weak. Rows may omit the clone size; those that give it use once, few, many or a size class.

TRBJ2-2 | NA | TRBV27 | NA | TGTGCCAGCAGTTTAGGAGGGGACACCGGGGAGCTGTTTTTT | CASSLGGDTGELFF
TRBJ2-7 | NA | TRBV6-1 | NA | TGTGCCAGCAGTGAACAATTGACAGCCGAGCAGTACTTC | CASSEQLTAEQYF
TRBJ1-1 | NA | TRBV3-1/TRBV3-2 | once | TGTGCCAGCAGCCAAGGTCCAGGAGGCCCGCGCAAAGCTTTCTTT | CASSQGPGGPRKAFF
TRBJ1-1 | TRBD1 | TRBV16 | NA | TGTGCCAGCACCCGGACAGGAGTTTATGACACTGAAGCTTTCTTT | CASTRTGVYDTEAFF
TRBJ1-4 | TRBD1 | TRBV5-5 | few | TGTGCCAGCTTGGGGACAGGGTATATCAAGACTAATGAAAAACTGTTTTTT | CASLGTGYIKTNEKLFF
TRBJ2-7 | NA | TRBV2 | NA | TGTGCCAGCAGTTTACAGGGTAGTTCCTACGAGCAGTACTTC | CASSLQGSSYEQYF
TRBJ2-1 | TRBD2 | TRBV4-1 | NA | TGCGCCAGCAGCCAGGATACTAGCGGGGGGGGCCGTGTTAGTGAGCAGTTCTTC | CASSQDTSGGGRVSEQFF
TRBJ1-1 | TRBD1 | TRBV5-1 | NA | TGCGCCAGCACCCCTTGGGGACAGGGCGACACTGAAGCTTTCTTT | CASTPWGQGDTEAFF
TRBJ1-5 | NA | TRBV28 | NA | TGTGCCAGCAGTTTCGGGGGCAATCAGCCCCAGCATTTT | CASSFGGNQPQHF
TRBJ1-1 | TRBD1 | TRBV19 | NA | TGTGCCAGTAGTATAGATCCGGTAGGACAGGGCGGAGATGAAGCTTTCTTT | CASSIDPVGQGGDEAFF
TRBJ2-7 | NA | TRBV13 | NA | TGTGCCAGCAGGGAATTTGGGGGGATCTCCTACGAGCAGTACTTC | CASREFGGISYEQYF
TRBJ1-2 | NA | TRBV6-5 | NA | TGTGCCAGCACCATGTGGGTTGGGACTGCTTCGGGCTACACCTTC | CASTMWVGTASGYTF
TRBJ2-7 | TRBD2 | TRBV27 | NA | TGTGCCAGCCAGAGAGAGCGGGGGGTAAACTACGAGCAGTACTTC | CASQRERGVNYEQYF
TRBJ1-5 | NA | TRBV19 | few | TGTGCCAGTAGTATAGGGCAGGGGCTTTATAGCAATCAGCCCCAGCATTTT | CASSIGQGLYSNQPQHF
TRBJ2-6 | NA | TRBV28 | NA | TGTGCCAGTAGGACATCTGGGGCCAACGTCCTGACTTTC | CASRTSGANVLTF
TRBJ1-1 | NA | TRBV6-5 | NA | TGTGCCAGCAGTTACGGGAGTCTTAGAAGCTTCGAAGCTTTCTTT | CASSYGSLRSFEAFF
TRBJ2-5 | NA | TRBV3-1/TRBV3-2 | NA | TGTGCCAGCAGCCAAGACGGGGGTAGAGAGACCCAGTACTTC | CASSQDGGRETQYF
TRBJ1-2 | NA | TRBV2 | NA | TGTGCCAGCAGTGACGGCAGGGACTATGGCTACACCTTC | CASSDGRDYGYTF
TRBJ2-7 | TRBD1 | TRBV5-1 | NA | TGCGCCAGCAGCTTTGGAGGGACAGGATCATACGAGCAGTACTTC | CASSFGGTGSYEQYF
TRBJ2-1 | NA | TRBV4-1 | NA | TGCGCCAGCAGCCAAGATCCGAGCGGTCGATCGAATGAGCAGTTCTTC | CASSQDPSGRSNEQFF
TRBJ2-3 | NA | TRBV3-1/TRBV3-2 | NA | TGTGCCAGCAGCCAAGGAGGGGAGGTGGGTACGCAGTATTTT | CASSQGGEVGTQYF
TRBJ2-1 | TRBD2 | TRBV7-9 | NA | TGTGCCAGCAGCTCGGAGCGGGGGGGCCTCAATGAGCAGTTCTTC | CASSSERGGLNEQFF
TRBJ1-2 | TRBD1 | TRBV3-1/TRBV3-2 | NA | TGTGCCAGCAGCCAAAATCGACAGGGGGCCTATGGCTACACCTTC | CASSQNRQGAYGYTF
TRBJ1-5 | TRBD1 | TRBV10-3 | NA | TGTGCCATCAGTGAGGGTGGGACAGTCGGACAGCCCCAGCATTTT | CAISEGGTVGQPQHF
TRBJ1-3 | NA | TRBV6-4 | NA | TGTGCCAGCAGTGACAACCCTCCCGCACCCTACTCGATCGGAAACACCATATATTTT | CASSDNPPAPYSIGNTIYF
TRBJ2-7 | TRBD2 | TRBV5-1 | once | TGCGCCAGCAGCTTGGACCTAGCGGGGGGGCCGTACGAGCAGTACTTC | CASSLDLAGGPYEQYF
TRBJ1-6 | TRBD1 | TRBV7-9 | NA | TGTGCCAGCAGCCAAGACGCGACAGGGAGAAATTCACCCCTCCACTTT | CASSQDATGRNSPLHF
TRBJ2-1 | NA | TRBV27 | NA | TGTGCCAGCAGTTTGGCGGGCAATGAGCAGTTCTTC | CASSLAGNEQFF
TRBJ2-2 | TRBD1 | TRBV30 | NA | TGTGCCTGGGGACAGGGGGTATACACCGGGGAGCTGTTTTTT | CAWGQGVYTGELFF
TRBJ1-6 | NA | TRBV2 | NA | TGTGCCAGCAGCCGGGAAAGCGTGAGGTATAATTCACCCCTCCACTTT | CASSRESVRYNSPLHF
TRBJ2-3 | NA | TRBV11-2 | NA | TGTGCCAGCAGCTTAGGCACTCGCACAGATACGCAGTATTTT | CASSLGTRTDTQYF
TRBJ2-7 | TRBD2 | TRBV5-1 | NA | TGCGCCAGCAGCCCGGCCCCTTCTAGCGGCCTGAGCTCCTACGAGCAGTACTTC | CASSPAPSSGLSSYEQYF
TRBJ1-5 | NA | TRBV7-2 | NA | TGTGCCAGCAGCCCTGACATATATAGCAATCAGCCCCAGCATTTT | CASSPDIYSNQPQHF
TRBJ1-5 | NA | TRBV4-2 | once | TGTGCCAGCAGCCCGGCATTTGTTCGGGATGGCAATCAGCCCCAGCATTTT | CASSPAFVRDGNQPQHF
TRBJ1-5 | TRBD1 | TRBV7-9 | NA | TGTGCCAGCAGCTCGTACAGGGGACCCCAGCATTTT | CASSSYRGPQHF
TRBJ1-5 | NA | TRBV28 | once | TGTGCCAGCAGTTCCCCCACGGGGGGCTCGGGGCAGCCCCAGCATTTT | CASSSPTGGSGQPQHF
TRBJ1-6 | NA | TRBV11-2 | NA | TGTGCCAGCAGCTTAGGGGCGCCATCCTCCTATAATTCACCCCTCCACTTT | CASSLGAPSSYNSPLHF
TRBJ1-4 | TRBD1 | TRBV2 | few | TGTGCCAGCAGTAACCCGGGACAGTCTAATGAAAAACTGTTTTTT | CASSNPGQSNEKLFF
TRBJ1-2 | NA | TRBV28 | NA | TGTGCTACCAAGTTTATCGGCGGGCTCTACTATGGCTACACCTTC | CATKFIGGLYYGYTF
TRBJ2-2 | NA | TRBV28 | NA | TGTGCCAGCAGTTTACGACTGATCGCGAACACCGGGGAGCTGTTTTTT | CASSLRLIANTGELFF
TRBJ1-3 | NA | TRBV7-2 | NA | TGTGCCAGCAGCTTCGCGACAGTGAGTGGAAACACCATATATTTT | CASSFATVSGNTIYF
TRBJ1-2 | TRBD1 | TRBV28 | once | TGTGCCAGCAGTTTATGGGAGGACAGGGGAAACTATGGCTACACCTTC | CASSLWEDRGNYGYTF
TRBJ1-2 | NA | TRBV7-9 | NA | TGTGCCAGCAGCTTAAGCCAGGCCAACTATGGCTACACCTTC | CASSLSQANYGYTF
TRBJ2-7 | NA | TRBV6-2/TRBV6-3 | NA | TGTGCCAGCAGTGCGGCGGGGAACTCCTACGAGCAGTACTTC | CASSAAGNSYEQYF
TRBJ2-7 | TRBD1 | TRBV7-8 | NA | TGTGCCAGCAGCTTACTAGGGACAGGGCCCTACGAGCAGTACTTC | CASSLLGTGPYEQYF
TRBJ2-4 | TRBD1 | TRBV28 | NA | TGTGCCAGCAGTTTTGACAGGGTAGCCAAAAACATTCAGTACTTC | CASSFDRVAKNIQYF
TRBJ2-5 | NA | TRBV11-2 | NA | TGTGCCAGCGGCACAGGTTCTGAGACCCAGTACTTC | CASGTGSETQYF
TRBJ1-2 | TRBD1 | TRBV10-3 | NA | TGTGCCATCAGTGAGGACAGGGGCTATGGCTACACCTTC | CAISEDRGYGYTF
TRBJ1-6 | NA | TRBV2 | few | TGTGCCAGCAGTCGGACAAACTATAATTCACCCCTCCACTTT | CASSRTNYNSPLHF